This T cell receptor (beta chain) comes out of a study of metastatic and nonmetastatic thyroid tumors. Patients underwent thyroid surgery, and none had received any treatment before it. Original methodology: Built for papillary thyroid cancer, a distant-metastasis classifier drew on CDR3 differences across clinicopathological groups. TCRdb reanalyzed the PCR reads with MiXCR. These V and J calls rely on TCRdb rather than the paper's analysis. The sample has 70,000 or so clones, 11% to 15% seen once. This CDR3 spans 15 amino acids. Unmatched junction bases numbered 5, after V lost 6 bases and J lost 0 bases. The germline CDR1 and CDR2 sequences are MNHEY and SVGEGT.

The gene calls are TRBV6-2 or TRBV6-3 and TRBJ1-5; 7 bases align to TRBD1. Sequencing was performed on blood. The sequence derives from a male donor with papillary thyroid cancer or a benign thyroid nodule (not recorded which). Some clones in this sample may be carry-over from other donors' samples. The chain's CDR3 is CASRGQSYSNQPQHF. The CDR3 DNA follows: TGTGCCAGCAGGGGACAGTCGTATAGCAATCAGCCCCAGCATTTT.